A selection of T cell receptor beta chains follows, all from one sample in a study of blood T cell repertoires in COVID-19. Measured with immunoSEQ multiplex PCR; TCRdb has only the in-frame clones, and not every one. The table shows about 190,000 clones, with 70% to 85% occurring only once. Sequenced material: peripheral blood. The receptor source for this set is a middle-aged man who had recovered from COVID-19. Each CDR3 is given with its conserved first and last residue. The D gene is left open where the match is weak. Clone size appears in some rows only: once, few, many, or a class for an expanded clone.

>-|TRBV5-1|-|TRBJ2-6
TGCGCCAGTGATCTCTACTCTGGGGCCAACGTCCTGACTTTC
CASDLYSGANVLTF
>-|TRBV2|-|TRBJ2-3
TGTGCCAGCAGTGAACTGCTAGTTCAAGATACGCAGTATTTT
CASSELLVQDTQYF
>-|TRBV6-6|-|TRBJ2-3
TGTGCCAGCAGTTATGGCGGTAGCACAGATACGCAGTATTTT
CASSYGGSTDTQYF
>TRBD2|TRBV10-1|-|TRBJ2-2
TGCGCCAGCAGTGTTTTCACTAGCGGGAGGCCCGGGGAGCTGTTTTTT
CASSVFTSGRPGELFF
>-|TRBV28|few|TRBJ2-7
TGTGCCAGCAGTCCGACTTGGACCTACGAGCAGTACTTC
CASSPTWTYEQYF
>TRBD2|TRBV4-2|-|TRBJ2-1
TGTGCCAGCAGCCAACTTCCTAGCGGGCCTTACAATGAGCAGTTCTTC
CASSQLPSGPYNEQFF
>TRBD1|TRBV18|once|TRBJ1-4
TGTGCCAGCTCACCTAGGACAGGGCGCGAAAAACTGTTTTTT
CASSPRTGREKLFF
>TRBD1|TRBV7-8|-|TRBJ1-2
TGTGCCAGCAGCCCCCTTGCCGGGACAGCCAACTATGGCTACACCTTC
CASSPLAGTANYGYTF
>-|TRBV19|-|TRBJ2-3
TGTGCCAGTAACATCAGAGGGGGGGCAGTTGATACGCAGTATTTT
CASNIRGGAVDTQYF
>-|TRBV19|-|TRBJ1-3
TGTGCCACCGGACACGGCAGGAACACCATATATTTT
CATGHGRNTIYF
>-|TRBV28|-|TRBJ2-5
TGTGCCAGCAGTCCCTGGGTAGCGGTGGTTTCAGAGACCCAGTACTTC
CASSPWVAVVSETQYF
>TRBD2|TRBV7-2|-|TRBJ2-5
TGTGCCAGCAGCGGGGGGACTAGCGGGAGGGAGACCCAGTACTTC
CASSGGTSGRETQYF
>-|TRBV19|-|TRBJ2-1
TGTGCCAGTAGTATCCAGGGATTGGGCTCCTACAATGAGCAGTTCTTC
CASSIQGLGSYNEQFF
>-|TRBV27|once|TRBJ1-3
TGTGCCAGCAGTCTGTCCTCGTTCTCTGGAAACACCATATATTTT
CASSLSSFSGNTIYF
>TRBD2|TRBV5-4|-|TRBJ2-7
TGTGCCTTAGCGGGAGTGATATACGAGCAGTACTTC
CALAGVIYEQYF
>TRBD2|TRBV9|-|TRBJ2-1
TGTGCCAGCAGCGTAGTATCAGGACTAGCGGCCTACAATGAGCAGTTCTTC
CASSVVSGLAAYNEQFF
>-|TRBV7-9|-|TRBJ1-1
TGTGCCAGCAGCTTCGACACGAACACTGAAGCTTTCTTT
CASSFDTNTEAFF
>-|TRBV6-5|-|TRBJ1-4
TGTGCCAGCAGGCGAATCTTCAGGACTAATGAAAAACTGTTTTTT
CASRRIFRTNEKLFF
>TRBD2|TRBV6-4|medium-sized|TRBJ2-3
TGTGCCAGCAGTGAGACTAGCGGGAGTTCGGATACGCAGTATTTT
CASSETSGSSDTQYF
>-|TRBV10-3|-|TRBJ1-6
TGTGCCATCAGTGAACCGGGTCTGCTCAATTCACCCCTCCACTTT
CAISEPGLLNSPLHF
>TRBD2|TRBV4-1|few|TRBJ2-7
TGCGCCAGCAGCCAAGCAACCCATACTAGCGGCGCCTACGAGCAGTACTTC
CASSQATHTSGAYEQYF
>TRBD1|TRBV6-4|once|TRBJ1-2
TGTGCCAGCAGGACACCGGGACAGGGGCCCTATAACTATGGCTACACCTTC
CASRTPGQGPYNYGYTF
>-|TRBV19|-|TRBJ2-7
TGTGCCAGCTCCTTCCAGTTAGTGGCGGGAATCCGCTCCTACGAGCAGTACTTC
CASSFQLVAGIRSYEQYF
>TRBD2|TRBV5-1|-|TRBJ2-2
TGCGCCAGCAGCTTGGCCGCGGGAGGGCCCACCGGGGAGCTGTTTTTT
CASSLAAGGPTGELFF
>TRBD2|TRBV5-1|-|TRBJ2-5
TGCGCCAGCAGTCAGGACCTAACAGGGACTAGCGGGAGGATCTATAGCCAGTACTTC
CASSQDLTGTSGRIYSQYF
>-|TRBV5-1|-|TRBJ2-1
TGCGCCAGCAGCTTGGGACTAGTCAATGAGCAGTTCTTC
CASSLGLVNEQFF
>TRBD1|TRBV24-1|-|TRBJ2-2
TGTGCCACCAGTGATTTAGGAGTACGGACAGGGGTGGACACCGGGGAGCTGTTTTTT
CATSDLGVRTGVDTGELFF
>TRBD1|TRBV30|-|TRBJ1-1
TGTGCCTGGGATACGGGACAGGGGGCTAGTGAAGCTTTCTTT
CAWDTGQGASEAFF
>-|TRBV7-6|-|TRBJ1-2
TGTGCCAGCAGCTCTTCCTTTGGCTACACCTTC
CASSSSFGYTF
>-|TRBV2|few|TRBJ1-2
TGTGCCAGCATAAGCGTCCCTAATATGGATGGCTACACCTTC
CASISVPNMDGYTF
>TRBD1|TRBV7-2|few|TRBJ2-5
TGTGCCAGCAGCTGGGACAGGGGAGAGACCCAGTACTTC
CASSWDRGETQYF
>-|TRBV10-3|few|TRBJ1-2
TGTGCCATCAGTGAACCGACAGGAGGCTATGGCTACACCTTC
CAISEPTGGYGYTF
>-|TRBV23-1|-|TRBJ1-2
TGCGGCGGTATGGACAGCAACTATGGCTACACCTTC
CGGMDSNYGYTF
>TRBD1|TRBV6-5|once|TRBJ1-6
TGTGCCAGCAGTCAATCGACAGGGATAGCTTCACCCCTCCACTTT
CASSQSTGIASPLHF
>-|TRBV27|-|TRBJ2-7
TGTGCCAGCAAAGTTCGGGACATAACCTACGAGCAGTACTTC
CASKVRDITYEQYF
>TRBD1|TRBV3-1/TRBV3-2|-|TRBJ1-2
TGTGCCAGCAGCCCCTCGGGACAGGGGTTAGGGGGCTACACCTTC
CASSPSGQGLGGYTF
>-|TRBV7-2|-|TRBJ2-5
TGTGCCAGCAGCTTAGGGGACTCCAGGGAGACCCAGTACTTC
CASSLGDSRETQYF
>-|TRBV28|-|TRBJ2-5
TGTGCCAGCAGTTACCCCCCCAGGGACCAAGAGACCCAGTACTTC
CASSYPPRDQETQYF
>TRBD1|TRBV11-2|-|TRBJ1-1
TGTGCCAGCAGCACTGACAGGGCAATTGAAGCTTTCTTT
CASSTDRAIEAFF
>-|TRBV5-1|-|TRBJ2-3
TGCGCCAGCAGCCCAGGAACGACAAACACAGATACGCAGTATTTT
CASSPGTTNTDTQYF
>TRBD2|TRBV27|-|TRBJ2-7
TGTGCCAGCAGTCACGAGCGGGAGTACGAGCAGTACTTC
CASSHEREYEQYF
>TRBD1|TRBV29-1|-|TRBJ1-1
TGCAGCGGGACAGGGGGTGGAACTGAAGCTTTCTTT
CSGTGGGTEAFF
>TRBD1|TRBV19|-|TRBJ2-4
TGTGCCAGTAGTATCACAGGGGCTGACATTCAGTACTTC
CASSITGADIQYF
>TRBD2|TRBV4-3|-|TRBJ2-7
TGCGCCAGCAGCCAAGCGCTAGCGGGGCCCTCCTACGAGCAGTACTTC
CASSQALAGPSYEQYF
>TRBD2|TRBV19|-|TRBJ2-1
TGTGCCAGTCGCAGTACAAGCGGGAGCCACCTCGATGAGCAGTTCTTC
CASRSTSGSHLDEQFF
>TRBD1|TRBV27|few|TRBJ1-6
TGTGCCAGCAACGAACAGGGGGCTTATTCACCCCTCCACTTT
CASNEQGAYSPLHF
>-|TRBV25-1|-|TRBJ1-3
TGTGCCAGCAGCCAGACAGACTCTGGAAACACCATATATTTT
CASSQTDSGNTIYF
>-|TRBV7-8|-|TRBJ2-1
TGTGCCAGCAGCAACAAGATTGGTGCCCCCTCCTACAATGAGCAGTTCTTC
CASSNKIGAPSYNEQFF
>TRBD1|TRBV16|once|TRBJ2-2
TGTGCCAGCAGCTTGAACAGGGGGCTAAACACCGGGGAGCTGTTTTTT
CASSLNRGLNTGELFF
>-|TRBV3-1/TRBV3-2|-|TRBJ1-2
TGTGCCAGCAGCCAAGGTTCAGCCAGGAACTATGGCTACACCTTC
CASSQGSARNYGYTF
>TRBD2|TRBV7-3|-|TRBJ2-2
TGTGCCAGCAGCGAGACTAGCGGGGGGAACACCGGGGAGCTGTTTTTT
CASSETSGGNTGELFF
>-|TRBV19|once|TRBJ2-3
TGTGCCAGTAGTATCGAGGGATCGGCAGATACGCAGTATTTT
CASSIEGSADTQYF
>TRBD1|TRBV28|-|TRBJ1-2
TGTGCCAGCAGTTTATTTTGGACAGGGAACTATGGCTACACCTTC
CASSLFWTGNYGYTF
>-|TRBV7-8|-|TRBJ2-7
TGTGCCAGCAGCCCTAGCCCCGGGTACGAGCAGTACTTC
CASSPSPGYEQYF
>-|TRBV15|-|TRBJ2-5
TGTGCCACCAGCTTTCGGAATGGAGGGACCCAGTACTTC
CATSFRNGGTQYF
>TRBD1|TRBV5-6|-|TRBJ1-2
TGTGCCAGCAGCCCGGGGACAGGTCGGGCGTATGGCTACACCTTC
CASSPGTGRAYGYTF
>-|TRBV7-3|-|TRBJ2-3
TGTGCCAGCAGCGTCTCGGGACTCCGCACAGATACGCAGTATTTT
CASSVSGLRTDTQYF
>TRBD1|TRBV19|-|TRBJ2-5
TGTGCCAGCGGACAGGGAACGGAAGAGACCCAGTACTTC
CASGQGTEETQYF